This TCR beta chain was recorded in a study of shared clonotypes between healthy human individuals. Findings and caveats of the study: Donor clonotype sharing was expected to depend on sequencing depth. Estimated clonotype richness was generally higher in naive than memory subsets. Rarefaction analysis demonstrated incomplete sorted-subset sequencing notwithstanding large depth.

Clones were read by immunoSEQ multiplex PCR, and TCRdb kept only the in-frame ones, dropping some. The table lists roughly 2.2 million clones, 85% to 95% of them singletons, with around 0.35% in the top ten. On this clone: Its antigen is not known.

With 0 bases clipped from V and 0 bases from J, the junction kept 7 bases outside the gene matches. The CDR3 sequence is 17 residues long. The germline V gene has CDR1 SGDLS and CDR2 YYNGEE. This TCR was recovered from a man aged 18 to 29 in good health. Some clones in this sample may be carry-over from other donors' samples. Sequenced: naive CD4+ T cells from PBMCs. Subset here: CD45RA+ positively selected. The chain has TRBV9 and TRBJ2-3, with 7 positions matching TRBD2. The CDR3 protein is CASSVDRRRGSTDTQYF. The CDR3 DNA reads TGTGCCAGCAGCGTAGACCGACGGCGGGGGAGCACAGATACGCAGTATTTT.